This T cell receptor (beta chain) was captured by sequencing in a study of CD4 T cells in relation to SARS-CoV-2 and coronaviruses. The wider study: ViraFEST: approximately 10-day antigen culture of PBMCs, then TCR beta CDR3 sequencing. Median patient age was roughly 36 years, spanning 21 to 72 years. Crossreactive spike epitopes shared across donors were mapped to their HLA restriction.

V lost 4 bases and J lost 4, with 12 bases in between. The length of the CDR3 is 14 residues. The V gene's germline CDR1 is LNHDA and CDR2 SQIVND (reference sequence). Comments on this clone: What it binds is not known.

Study results and caveats: Each donor contributed either pre-pandemic or post-infection samples, not both.

Clones were read by immunoSEQ multiplex PCR, and TCRdb kept only the in-frame ones, dropping some. The table records about 36,000 clones, around 77% of them present only once. The sample taken for sequencing was memory CD4+ T cells from PBMCs, cultured in vitro. The chain couples TRBV19 to TRBJ2-3, with D maybe TRBD1 (6 bases). The receptor was isolated from an adult with COVID-19. The CDR3 DNA sequence: TGTGCCAGTAGTACCACAGGGTTTGCAGATACGCAGTATTTT. Its translation is CASSTTGFADTQYF.